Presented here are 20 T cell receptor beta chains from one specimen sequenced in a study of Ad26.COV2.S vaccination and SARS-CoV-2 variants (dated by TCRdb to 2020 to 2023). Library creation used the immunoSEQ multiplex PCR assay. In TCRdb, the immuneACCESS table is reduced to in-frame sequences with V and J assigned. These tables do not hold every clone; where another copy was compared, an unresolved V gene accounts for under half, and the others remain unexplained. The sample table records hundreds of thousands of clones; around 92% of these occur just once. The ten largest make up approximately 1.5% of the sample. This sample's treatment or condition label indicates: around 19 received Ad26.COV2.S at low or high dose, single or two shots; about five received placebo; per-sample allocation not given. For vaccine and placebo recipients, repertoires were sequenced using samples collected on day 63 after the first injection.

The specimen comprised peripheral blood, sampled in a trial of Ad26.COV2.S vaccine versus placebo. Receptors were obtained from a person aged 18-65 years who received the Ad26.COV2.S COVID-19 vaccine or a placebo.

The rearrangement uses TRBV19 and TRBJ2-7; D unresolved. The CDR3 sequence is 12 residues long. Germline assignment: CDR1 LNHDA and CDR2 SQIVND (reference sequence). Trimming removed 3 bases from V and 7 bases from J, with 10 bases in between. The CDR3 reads CASSMQVGEQYF. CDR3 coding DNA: TGTGCCAGTAGTATGCAGGTTGGAGAGCAGTACTTC.

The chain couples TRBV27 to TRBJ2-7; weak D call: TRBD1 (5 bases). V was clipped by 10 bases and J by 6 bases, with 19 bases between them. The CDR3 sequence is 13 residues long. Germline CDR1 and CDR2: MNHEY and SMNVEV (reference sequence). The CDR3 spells CATLRYRSFEQYF. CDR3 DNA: TGTGCCACGTTAAGGTACAGGAGCTTCGAGCAGTACTTC.

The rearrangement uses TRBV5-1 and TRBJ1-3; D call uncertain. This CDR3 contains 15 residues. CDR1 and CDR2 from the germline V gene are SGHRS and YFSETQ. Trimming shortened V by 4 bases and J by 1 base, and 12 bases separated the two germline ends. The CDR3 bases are TGCGCCAGCAGCCAAGCCTTAGGGTCTGGAAACACCATATATTTT. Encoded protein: CASSQALGSGNTIYF.

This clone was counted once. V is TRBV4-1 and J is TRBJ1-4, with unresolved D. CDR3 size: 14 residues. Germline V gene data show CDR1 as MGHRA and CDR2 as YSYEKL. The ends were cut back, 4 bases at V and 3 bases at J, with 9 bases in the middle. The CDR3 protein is CASSPVRANEKLFF. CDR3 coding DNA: TGCGCCAGCAGCCCCGTGCGGGCTAATGAAAAACTGTTTTTT.

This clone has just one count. CDR3 sequence reads: CATSRDFPRYEQYF. In DNA, the CDR3 is TGTGCCACCAGCAGAGATTTTCCACGCTACGAGCAGTACTTC. V gene TRBV15 combines with J gene TRBJ2-7; no clear D. Trimming removed 0 bases from V and 3 bases from J, with 9 bases in between. Germline V gene data show CDR1 as LNHNV and CDR2 as YYDKDF (reference sequence). This CDR3 is 14 amino acids long.

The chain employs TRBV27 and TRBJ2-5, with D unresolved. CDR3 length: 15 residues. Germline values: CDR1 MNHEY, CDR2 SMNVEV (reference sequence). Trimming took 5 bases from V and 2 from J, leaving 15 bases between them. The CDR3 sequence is CASSPLGKVQETQYF. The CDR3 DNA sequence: TGTGCCAGCAGTCCACTCGGCAAGGTACAAGAGACCCAGTACTTC.

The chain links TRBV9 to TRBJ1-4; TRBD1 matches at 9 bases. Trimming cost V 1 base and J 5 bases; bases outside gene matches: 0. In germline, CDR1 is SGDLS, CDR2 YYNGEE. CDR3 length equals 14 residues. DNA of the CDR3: TGTGCCAGCAGCGTAACAGGGGGCAATGAAAAACTGTTTTTT. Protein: CASSVTGGNEKLFF. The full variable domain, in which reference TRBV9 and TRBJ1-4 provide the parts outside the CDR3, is DSGVTQTPKHLITATGQRVTLRCSPRSGDLSVYWYQQSLDQGLQFLIQYYNGEERAKGNILERFSAQQFPDLHSELNLSSLELGDSALYFCASSVTGGNEKLFFGSGTQLSVL.

The CDR3 reads CASSLGASGSYEQYF. The DNA for the CDR3 is TGTGCCAGCAGCTTAGGGGCTAGCGGGAGTTACGAGCAGTACTTC. The J gene is TRBJ2-7, the V gene TRBV7-6; the match to TRBD2 covers 10 bases. Unmatched junction bases numbered 4, after V lost 1 base and J lost 4 bases. From germline, CDR1 is SGHVS and CDR2 FNYEAQ. This CDR3 has 15 residues.

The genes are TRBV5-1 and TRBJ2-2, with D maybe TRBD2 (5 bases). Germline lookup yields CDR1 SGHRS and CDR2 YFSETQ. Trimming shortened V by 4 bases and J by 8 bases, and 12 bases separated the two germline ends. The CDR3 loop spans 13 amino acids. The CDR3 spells CASSVPRGGELFF. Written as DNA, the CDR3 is TGCGCCAGCAGCGTACCCCGAGGGGGGGAGCTGTTTTTT. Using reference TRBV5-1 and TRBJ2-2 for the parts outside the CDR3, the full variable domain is KAGVTQTPRYLIKTRGQQVTLSCSPISGHRSVSWYQQTPGQGLQFLFEYFSETQRNKGNFPGRFSGRQFSNSRSEMNVSTLELGDSALYLCASSVPRGGELFFGEGSRLTVL.

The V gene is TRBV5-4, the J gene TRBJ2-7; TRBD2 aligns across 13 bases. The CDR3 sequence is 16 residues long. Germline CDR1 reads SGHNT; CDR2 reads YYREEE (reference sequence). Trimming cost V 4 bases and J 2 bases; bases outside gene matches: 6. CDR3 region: CASSPWTSGGPYEQYF. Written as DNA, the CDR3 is TGTGCCAGCAGCCCCTGGACTAGCGGGGGTCCCTACGAGCAGTACTTC.

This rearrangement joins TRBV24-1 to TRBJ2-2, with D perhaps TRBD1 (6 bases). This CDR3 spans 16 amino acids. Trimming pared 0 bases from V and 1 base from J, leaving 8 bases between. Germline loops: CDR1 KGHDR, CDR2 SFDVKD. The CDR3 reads CATSDLEGQNTGELFF. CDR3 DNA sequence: TGTGCCACCAGTGATTTGGAGGGACAGAACACCGGGGAGCTGTTTTTT.

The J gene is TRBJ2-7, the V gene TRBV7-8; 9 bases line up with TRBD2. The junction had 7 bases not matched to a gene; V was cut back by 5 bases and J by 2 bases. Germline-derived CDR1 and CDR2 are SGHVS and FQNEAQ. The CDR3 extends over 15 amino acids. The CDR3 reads CASSRERGDPYEQYF. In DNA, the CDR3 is TGTGCCAGCAGCCGAGAGCGGGGGGATCCCTACGAGCAGTACTTC.

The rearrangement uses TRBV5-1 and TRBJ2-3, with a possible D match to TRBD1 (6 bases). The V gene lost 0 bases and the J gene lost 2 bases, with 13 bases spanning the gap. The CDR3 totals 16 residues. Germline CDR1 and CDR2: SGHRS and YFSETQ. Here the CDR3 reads CASSLVGGPTTDTQYF. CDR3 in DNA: TGCGCCAGCAGCTTGGTTGGGGGCCCGACCACAGATACGCAGTATTTT. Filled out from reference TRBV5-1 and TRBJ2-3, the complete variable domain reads KAGVTQTPRYLIKTRGQQVTLSCSPISGHRSVSWYQQTPGQGLQFLFEYFSETQRNKGNFPGRFSGRQFSNSRSEMNVSTLELGDSALYLCASSLVGGPTTDTQYFGPGTRLTVL.

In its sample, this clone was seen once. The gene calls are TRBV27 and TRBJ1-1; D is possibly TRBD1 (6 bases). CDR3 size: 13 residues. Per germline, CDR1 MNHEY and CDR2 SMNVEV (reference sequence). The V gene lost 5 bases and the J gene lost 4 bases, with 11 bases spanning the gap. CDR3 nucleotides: TGTGCCAGCAGTCGAACAGGGAGCACTGAAGCTTTCTTT. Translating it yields CASSRTGSTEAFF.

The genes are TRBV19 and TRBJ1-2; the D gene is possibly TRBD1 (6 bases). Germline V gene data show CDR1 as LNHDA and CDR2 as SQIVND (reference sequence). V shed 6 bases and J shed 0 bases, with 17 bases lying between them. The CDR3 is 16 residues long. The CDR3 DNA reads TGTGCCAGTAGGACAGGACCGTATGGAGCTAACTATGGCTACACCTTC. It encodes CASRTGPYGANYGYTF.

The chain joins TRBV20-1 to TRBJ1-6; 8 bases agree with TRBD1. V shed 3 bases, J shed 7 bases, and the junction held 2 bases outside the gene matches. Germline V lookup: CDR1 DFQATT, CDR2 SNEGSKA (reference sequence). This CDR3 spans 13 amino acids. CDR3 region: CSASRTGNSPLHF. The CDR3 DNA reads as TGCAGTGCTAGTCGGACAGGGAATTCACCCCTCCACTTT.

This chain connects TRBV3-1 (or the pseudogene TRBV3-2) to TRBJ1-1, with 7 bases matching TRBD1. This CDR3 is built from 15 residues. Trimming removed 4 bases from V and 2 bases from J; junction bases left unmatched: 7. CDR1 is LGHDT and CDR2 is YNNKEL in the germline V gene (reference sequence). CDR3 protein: CASSPWGQKNTEAFF. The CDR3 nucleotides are TGTGCCAGCAGCCCCTGGGGACAGAAAAACACTGAAGCTTTCTTT.

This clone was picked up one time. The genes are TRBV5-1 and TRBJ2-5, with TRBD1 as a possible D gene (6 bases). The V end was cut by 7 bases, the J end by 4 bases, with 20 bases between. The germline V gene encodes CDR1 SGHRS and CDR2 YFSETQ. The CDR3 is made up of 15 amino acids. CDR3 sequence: CASYSGTPGRETQYF. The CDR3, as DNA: TGCGCCAGCTACTCGGGGACACCCGGACGAGAGACCCAGTACTTC.

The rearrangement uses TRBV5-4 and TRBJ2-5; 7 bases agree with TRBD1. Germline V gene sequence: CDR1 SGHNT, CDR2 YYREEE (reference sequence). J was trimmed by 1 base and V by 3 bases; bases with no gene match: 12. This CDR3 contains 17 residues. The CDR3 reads CASSSHRGRLAQETQYF. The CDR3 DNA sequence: TGTGCCAGCAGCTCCCACAGGGGAAGGTTAGCCCAAGAGACCCAGTACTTC. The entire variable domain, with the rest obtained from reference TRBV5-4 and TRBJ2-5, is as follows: ETGVTQSPTHLIKTRGQQVTLRCSSQSGHNTVSWYQQALGQGPQFIFQYYREEENGRGNFPPRFSGLQFPNYSSELNVNALELDDSALYLCASSSHRGRLAQETQYFGPGTRLLVL.

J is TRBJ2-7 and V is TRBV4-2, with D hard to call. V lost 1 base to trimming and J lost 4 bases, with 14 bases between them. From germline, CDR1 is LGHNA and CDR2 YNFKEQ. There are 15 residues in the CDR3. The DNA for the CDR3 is TGTGCCAGCAGCCAAGGTCCGGTGGGAATTTACGAGCAGTACTTC. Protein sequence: CASSQGPVGIYEQYF.